The 29 T cell receptor beta chains presented below share a single source sample, sequenced in a study of long-term antiretroviral therapy in people with HIV. The libraries were made with immunoSEQ v3.0 at survey level. Using immunoSEQ multiplex PCR, the repertoire was profiled, and TCRdb retains in-frame clones only, with some absent. The sample holds 20,000 to 25,000 clones, around 85% seen once. This specimen consisted of unsorted PBMCs, obtained 1.6 years after starting antiretroviral therapy. The receptors derive from a man in his forties with HIV.

This chain links TRBV11-3 with TRBJ1-1, with 11 positions matching TRBD1. Germline V gene sequence: CDR1 SGHNT, CDR2 YENEEA. This CDR3 is built from 16 residues. V dropped 2 bases and J dropped 4; count of bases not matched to a gene: 6. The CDR3 is CASSLLGQGATTEAFF. The DNA for the CDR3 is TGTGCCAGCAGCTTACTTGGACAGGGGGCGACCACTGAAGCTTTCTTT.

This rearrangement joins TRBV30 to TRBJ1-2; 8 nucleotides agree with TRBD1. The V and J ends lost 4 bases and 5 bases, in that order; junction bases with no gene match: 6. Germline CDR1 and CDR2: GTSNPN and SVGIG (reference sequence). The CDR3 consists of 13 residues. Here the CDR3 reads CAWKDRAHYGYTF. CDR3 nucleotide sequence: TGTGCCTGGAAGGACAGGGCGCATTATGGCTACACCTTC. Filled out from reference TRBV30 and TRBJ1-2, the complete variable domain reads SQTIHQWPATLVQPVGSPLSLECTVEGTSNPNLYWYRQAAGRGLQLLFYSVGIGQISSEVPQNLSASRPQDRQFILSSKKLLLSDSGFYLCAWKDRAHYGYTFGSGTRLTVV.

This clone was picked up a small number of times. The chain has TRBV2 and TRBJ1-1; no clear D. Germline-derived CDR1 and CDR2 are SNHLY and FYNNEI. V was cut by 3 bases and J by 2 bases, with 19 bases left in between. This CDR3 is built from 17 residues. CDR3 residues: CASSEYRVKSPNTEAFF. DNA of the CDR3: TGTGCCAGCAGTGAGTATAGGGTCAAGTCCCCCAACACTGAAGCTTTCTTT.

This clone came up once. This sequence joins TRBV6-1 and TRBJ1-2; D not resolved. CDR1 and CDR2 from the germline V gene are MNHNS and SASEGT. The V end lost 1 base, the J end lost 2 bases, and 8 bases lay between the germline ends. The CDR3 is 14 residues long. The CDR3 sequence: CASSEGAANYGYTF. The CDR3 DNA reads as TGTGCCAGCAGTGAAGGGGCAGCGAACTATGGCTACACCTTC.

V gene TRBV11-2 combines with J gene TRBJ2-7, with D perhaps being TRBD1 or TRBD2 (5 bases each). Germline V gene lookup returns CDR1 SGHAT and CDR2 FQNNGV. V shed 2 bases and J shed 4 bases, with 15 bases lying between them. This CDR3 spans 15 amino acids. As DNA, the CDR3 is TGTGCCAGCAGCTTAAACACGGGGCCGGGGTACGAGCAGTACTTC. Translation: CASSLNTGPGYEQYF.

V is TRBV5-5 and J is TRBJ1-3; D unclear. The CDR3 extends over 18 amino acids. Germline V gene lookup returns CDR1 SGHKS and CDR2 YYEKEE (reference sequence). The V gene lost 2 bases and the J gene lost 0 bases, with 18 bases spanning the gap. CDR3 bases: TGTGCCAGCAGCTTTGATGACTTGATAGGACGCTCTGGAAACACCATATATTTT. The encoded protein is CASSFDDLIGRSGNTIYF.

This sequence joins TRBV10-3 and TRBJ1-1; D is ambiguous. V lost 10 bases to trimming and J lost 0 bases, with 6 bases between them. Germline CDR1 ENHRY, CDR2 SYGVKD. The CDR3 has 11 amino acids. CDR3 coding DNA: TGTGCCACTGCTATGAACACTGAAGCTTTCTTT. Protein sequence: CATAMNTEAFF.

The J gene is TRBJ2-7, the V gene TRBV10-3, with D perhaps TRBD1 (5 bases). The CDR3 sequence is 12 residues long. The germline V gene has CDR1 ENHRY and CDR2 SYGVKD. V gave up 5 bases and J gave up 4 bases, with 9 bases separating them. CDR3 amino acids: CAISPDNYEQYF. In nucleotides, the CDR3 is TGTGCCATCAGTCCGGACAATTACGAGCAGTACTTC.

The chain carries TRBV15 and TRBJ1-4; no clear D gene. V was pared by 8 bases and J by 4 bases, with 17 bases between. The CDR3 totals 15 residues. The germline CDR1 and CDR2 sequences are LNHNV and YYDKDF (reference sequence). The CDR3 protein is CATSPSPGGNEKLFF. DNA of the CDR3: TGTGCCACCTCGCCCAGCCCAGGCGGTAATGAAAAACTGTTTTTT.

The rearrangement joins TRBV5-1 to TRBJ2-7; either TRBD1 or TRBD2 may supply D (5 bases each). This CDR3 comprises 13 residues. V was shortened by 0 bases and J by 4 bases, with 8 bases between the two germline ends. Germline CDR1 SGHRS, CDR2 YFSETQ. The CDR3 loop reads CASSLEWGYEQYF. In DNA form, the CDR3 reads TGCGCCAGCAGCTTGGAATGGGGGTACGAGCAGTACTTC.

The chain employs TRBV13 and TRBJ2-5; 8 bases agree with TRBD1. CDR1 and CDR2 from the germline V gene are PRHDT and FYEKMQ (reference sequence). The trim removed 5 bases at V and 1 base at J, leaving 6 bases unmatched. The CDR3 contains 15 residues. The CDR3 loop is CASSEAGQGQETQYF. The CDR3 DNA sequence: TGTGCCAGCAGCGAAGCAGGACAGGGCCAAGAGACCCAGTACTTC.

J is TRBJ2-1 and V is TRBV11-3; D ambiguous. CDR1 is SGHNT and CDR2 is YENEEA in the germline V gene. The V and J ends lost 0 bases and 10 bases respectively, with 7 bases between them. The CDR3 runs to 12 residues. CDR3 in DNA: TGTGCCAGCAGCTTAGACCCCAGAGAGCAGTTCTTC. Its protein is CASSLDPREQFF.

This clone was detected once. The rearrangement links TRBV7-2 to TRBJ1-5, with D maybe TRBD1 (5 bases). The ends were cut back, 5 bases at V and 5 bases at J, with 16 bases in the middle. Germline V lookup: CDR1 SGHTA, CDR2 FQGNSA. The CDR3 is made up of 15 amino acids. CDR3 DNA sequence: TGTGCCAGCAGCGAACTCGGGACGGTAGATCAGCCCCAGCATTTT. Its translation: CASSELGTVDQPQHF.

The chain has TRBV11-2 and TRBJ1-2, with TRBD1 matching over 7 bases. The CDR3 sequence is 17 residues long. Germline V gene lookup returns CDR1 SGHAT and CDR2 FQNNGV. J gave up 0 bases and V 2 bases, and 9 bases lay outside the gene matches. CDR3 in DNA: TGTGCCAGCAGCTTATACCTTCGGGACAGCGCTAACTATGGCTACACCTTC. This codes for CASSLYLRDSANYGYTF.

V gene TRBV2 combines with J gene TRBJ2-6, with D tentatively TRBD1 (6 bases). The CDR3 is made up of 15 amino acids. Germline lookup yields CDR1 SNHLY and CDR2 FYNNEI. Trimming cost V 8 bases and J 0 bases, with 11 bases left between them. In DNA, the CDR3 is TGTGCCAGCGAGACAGGAGACTCTGGGGCCAACGTCCTGACTTTC. Protein product: CASETGDSGANVLTF.

The chain employs TRBV6-1 and TRBJ1-2; D ambiguous. Trimming left V 6 bases short and J 5 bases short, with 16 bases between. Germline loops: CDR1 MNHNS, CDR2 SASEGT. The CDR3 consists of 14 residues. CDR3 sequence reads: CASRDIRDGYGYTF. For the CDR3, the DNA is TGTGCCAGCAGAGATATAAGGGATGGATATGGCTACACCTTC.

The chain recombines TRBV11-3 with TRBJ2-1; perhaps TRBD2 as D (6 bases). Germline-derived CDR1 and CDR2 are SGHNT and YENEEA. The CDR3 covers 15 residues. Deletions cut 7 bases from V and 3 bases from J, with 16 bases between. The CDR3, as DNA: TGTGCCAGCACCTGGGGGGTGGGCAACTACAATGAGCAGTTCTTC. This codes for CASTWGVGNYNEQFF.

The CDR3 region has the DNA TGTGCCAGCAGTTTAGAGGGCAAGAGCAGGGAGACCCAGTACTTC. This encodes CASSLEGKSRETQYF. The rearrangement uses TRBV28 and TRBJ2-5, with D maybe TRBD2 (5 bases). V was cut by 2 bases and J by 5 bases, with 15 bases left in between. Germline V lookup: CDR1 MDHEN, CDR2 SYDVKM. The CDR3 runs 15 residues.

The chain links TRBV27 to TRBJ2-2, with 7 bases matching TRBD2. V shed 4 bases and J 7 bases; nucleotides not matched to a gene: 9. This CDR3 is built from 15 residues. CDR1 and CDR2 (germline): MNHEY, SMNVEV (reference sequence). CDR3 in DNA: TGTGCCAGCAGTTATGGCGGGAGTCGAGTCGGGGAGCTGTTTTTT. Its protein product is CASSYGGSRVGELFF.

V and J are TRBV27 and TRBJ1-1; TRBD1 matches at 10 bases. The germline V gene encodes CDR1 MNHEY and CDR2 SMNVEV (reference sequence). CDR3 length equals 15 residues. The V segment lost 5 bases and the J segment 3 bases; nucleotides outside the gene matches: 6. The CDR3 nucleotides are TGTGCCAGCAGTGATAGGACAGGGGGTTACACTGAAGCTTTCTTT. Protein product: CASSDRTGGYTEAFF.

V usage is TRBV7-9 and J usage is TRBJ2-7, with 8 bases matching TRBD2. Germline trimming cut 9 bases from V and 5 bases from J; bases unmatched to any gene: 9. Germline assignment: CDR1 SEHNR and CDR2 FQNEAQ (reference sequence). The CDR3 has 13 residues. This chain's CDR3 is CASSGTRMDEQYF. The CDR3 DNA is TGTGCCAGTTCCGGGACTAGGATGGACGAGCAGTACTTC.

The chain carries TRBV13 and TRBJ2-3; 7 bases line up with TRBD1. V gave up 3 bases and J gave up 0 bases; unmatched junction bases: 6. CDR3 length: 16 residues. The V gene's germline CDR1 is PRHDT and CDR2 FYEKMQ (reference sequence). The CDR3 loop reads CASSFLRDSSTDTQYF. CDR3 nucleotides: TGTGCCAGCAGCTTTCTCCGGGACAGTAGCACAGATACGCAGTATTTT.

The sample holds a few counts of this clone. The rearrangement links TRBV30 to TRBJ2-5, with D possibly matching TRBD1 (6 bases). Germline V gene data show CDR1 as GTSNPN and CDR2 as SVGIG (reference sequence). This CDR3 spans 13 amino acids. The V end lost 2 bases, the J end lost 2 bases, and 9 bases lay between the germline ends. CDR3 DNA sequence: TGTGCCTGGAGTCATGACAGGCAAGAGACCCAGTACTTC. Translating gives CAWSHDRQETQYF.

The V gene is TRBV7-3, the J gene TRBJ2-2; 9 nucleotides align to TRBD2. Germline V gene lookup returns CDR1 SGHTA and CDR2 FQGTGA. After removal of 2 bases from V and 3 bases from J, the junction contained 1 base not matched to a gene. The CDR3 runs to 15 residues. CDR3: CASSLVAGDTGELFF. CDR3 in DNA: TGTGCCAGCAGCTTAGTAGCGGGAGACACCGGGGAGCTGTTTTTT.

The CDR3 coding sequence is TGTGCCAGCAGCTTAGGATATGCAGATAGCACAGATACGCAGTATTTT. As protein: CASSLGYADSTDTQYF. J is TRBJ2-3 and V is TRBV11-3, with no clear D. CDR1 and CDR2 from the germline V gene are SGHNT and YENEEA. Trimming took 1 base from V and 0 from J, leaving 11 bases between them. This CDR3 is built from 16 residues.

This chain connects TRBV6-5 to TRBJ1-4; D uncertain. CDR1 and CDR2 (germline): MNHEY, SVGAGI. Trimming pared 0 bases from V and 7 bases from J, leaving 12 bases between. The CDR3 covers 15 residues. The CDR3 reads CASSYSFWEREKLFF. The DNA of the CDR3 is TGTGCCAGCAGTTACTCTTTTTGGGAGCGTGAAAAACTGTTTTTT.

The chain has TRBV9 and TRBJ1-6; 9 bases map to TRBD1. The CDR3 loop spans 16 amino acids. The germline gives CDR1 SGDLS, CDR2 YYNGEE. J was trimmed by 9 bases and V by 3 bases; bases with no gene match: 10. In nucleotides, the CDR3 is TGTGCCAGCAGCGGACAACAGGGGGCCGGGAGTTCACCCCTCCACTTT. It encodes CASSGQQGAGSSPLHF.

This chain joins TRBV6-6 and TRBJ2-1; D is uncertain. The CDR3 is 15 residues long. V shed 0 bases and J shed 1 base, with 7 bases lying between them. Germline V gene data show CDR1 as MNHNY and CDR2 as SVGAGI (reference sequence). CDR3 residues: CASSYSRQSYNEQFF. As DNA, the CDR3 is TGTGCCAGCAGTTACTCGCGGCAATCCTACAATGAGCAGTTCTTC.

The gene calls are TRBV6-5 and TRBJ1-2, with D hard to call. The V gene lost 0 bases and the J gene lost 2 bases, with 7 bases spanning the gap. The CDR3 covers 14 residues. Germline assignment: CDR1 MNHEY and CDR2 SVGAGI. The CDR3 here is CASSYSTGNYGYTF. For the CDR3, the DNA is TGTGCCAGCAGTTACTCGACCGGGAACTATGGCTACACCTTC.